This T cell receptor (beta chain) was identified during a study of PD-1 blockade in mismatch repair-deficient tumors. The wider study: Patients had 12 mismatch repair-deficient cancer types and were previously treated and progressing. Overall study findings and caveats: Tumor-resident clones, often absent from pretreatment blood, expanded after pembrolizumab and then contracted.

Points on this clone: Its antigen is as yet unknown.

Sequencing was performed with immunoSEQ multiplex PCR; in TCRdb, only in-frame clones are kept and a portion is missing. This table has about 130,000 clones, 88% appearing once. Mismatch repair deficiency was confirmed in all patients, by PCR or immunohistochemistry. CDR1 and CDR2 from the germline V gene are SGHTA and FQGNSA. With 6 bases removed from V and 6 bases from J, the gap between germline ends came to 13 bases. The CDR3 has 13 residues. The material was peripheral blood, obtained 70 to 72 weeks after starting pembrolizumab. The source is an adult with mismatch repair-deficient cancer. The gene calls are TRBV7-2 and TRBJ2-3; D possibly uses TRBD1 or TRBD2 (6 bases each). CDR3 loop: CASRSGASDTQYF. In DNA form, the CDR3 reads TGTGCCAGCAGGTCGGGGGCCTCTGATACGCAGTATTTT.